The 2 T cell receptor beta chains reported below all come from one sample, sequenced in a study of cytomegalovirus exposure and HLA in healthy donors. Assay: immunoSEQ multiplex PCR; the TCRdb copy retains only in-frame clones and omits some. Of 45,000 to 70,000 clones in the sample, roughly 90% were seen once. Sample: PBMCs. The receptors originated from a man aged 18 to 29 in good health and CMV-seronegative.

With regard to this clone: An end of the junction differs from the germline gene, which may be a read error. The chain has TRBV14 and TRBJ2-7; no definite D call. The CDR3 consists of 14 residues. The germline V gene has CDR1 SGHDN and CDR2 FVKESK. For the CDR3, the DNA is TGTGCCAGCAGCCAGGTCCAGTCCTCCTCCGAGCAGTACTTC. Translated, it gives CASSQVQSSSEQYF.

The V and J genes are TRBV28 and TRBJ2-1; 8 bases agree with TRBD1. Germline V lookup: CDR1 MDHEN, CDR2 SYDVKM. The CDR3 loop spans 13 amino acids. J was trimmed by 15 bases and V by 3 bases; bases with no gene match: 10. CDR3 sequence: CASSFRLDREGFF. For the CDR3, the DNA is TGTGCCAGCAGTTTCAGATTGGACAGGGAAGGGTTCTTC.